A selection of T cell receptor beta chains follows, all from one sample in a study of T cell responses to AZD1222 COVID-19 vaccine. Sequencing used immunoSEQ multiplex PCR; TCRdb keeps in-frame clones, though not all of them. The table includes 120,000 or so clones, around 89% detected once. Sample: peripheral blood, taken on day 0 of AZD1222 vaccination. The receptors derive from an adult in good health. The CDR3 runs from the conserved cysteine through the conserved F or W. Each record gives: D gene, J gene, V gene, clone size, CDR3 DNA, CDR3 protein. D genes are given only for firm matches. Only part of the rows carry a size: once, few, many, or a class if the clone is expanded.

D: TRBD2
J: TRBJ2-5
V: TRBV6-5
size: -
DNA: TGTGCCAGCAGTTACTCCGGGGGGTACCAAGAGACCCAGTACTTC
CDR3: CASSYSGGYQETQYF

D: TRBD2
J: TRBJ2-3
V: TRBV19
size: -
DNA: TGTGCCAGTAGTATGACTAGCGGGAGATCAGATACGCAGTATTTT
CDR3: CASSMTSGRSDTQYF

D: TRBD2
J: TRBJ2-1
V: TRBV5-1
size: -
DNA: TGCGCCAGCAGCAAGTTAGCGGGAACCGGTTCCATTGAGCAGTTCTTC
CDR3: CASSKLAGTGSIEQFF

D: -
J: TRBJ2-3
V: TRBV19
size: -
DNA: TGTGCCAGTAGTAGCGGGGACACAGATACGCAGTATTTT
CDR3: CASSSGDTDTQYF

D: -
J: TRBJ2-7
V: TRBV9
size: -
DNA: TGTGCCAGCAGCGTAGCCGCGGGATCCTACGAGCAGTACTTC
CDR3: CASSVAAGSYEQYF

D: -
J: TRBJ1-2
V: TRBV6-5
size: -
DNA: TGTGCCAGCAGTTACTCAGGCCGAGGGGCTTGGAATGGCTACACCTTC
CDR3: CASSYSGRGAWNGYTF

D: -
J: TRBJ2-7
V: TRBV12-3/TRBV12-4
size: -
DNA: TGTGCCAGCAGTTTAGGTGAAAGTAGGGAGCAGTACTTC
CDR3: CASSLGESREQYF

D: TRBD1
J: TRBJ1-3
V: TRBV19
size: -
DNA: TGTGCCAGTAGTGTACAGGGGGCCGCTGGAAACACCATATATTTT
CDR3: CASSVQGAAGNTIYF

D: -
J: TRBJ1-2
V: TRBV14
size: -
DNA: TGTGCCAGCAGCCACAGACAGGACTTTCCGATCAACCATGGCTACACCTTC
CDR3: CASSHRQDFPINHGYTF

D: -
J: TRBJ2-7
V: TRBV10-3
size: -
DNA: TGTGCCGCGCAGGCGGACTACGAGCAGTACTTC
CDR3: CAAQADYEQYF

D: -
J: TRBJ2-1
V: TRBV9
size: -
DNA: TGTGCCAGCAGCTCGGGATGGGGTGAGCAGTTCTTC
CDR3: CASSSGWGEQFF

D: -
J: TRBJ1-1
V: TRBV7-2
size: -
DNA: TGTGCCAGCAGCTTAGGACAGGAGTTGGCAGCTTTCTTT
CDR3: CASSLGQELAAFF

D: -
J: TRBJ2-5
V: TRBV10-3
size: -
DNA: TGTGCCATCAGTTTGGGGGGATCGGGGGACCAAGAGACCCAGTACTTC
CDR3: CAISLGGSGDQETQYF

D: -
J: TRBJ2-5
V: TRBV7-9
size: -
DNA: TGTGCCAGCAGCCCCTGGGTACAGACCCAGTACTTC
CDR3: CASSPWVQTQYF

D: -
J: TRBJ1-2
V: TRBV18
size: -
DNA: TGTGCCAGCTCACCCGAGGCAGGGTACGGCTACACCTTC
CDR3: CASSPEAGYGYTF

D: -
J: TRBJ1-6
V: TRBV5-4
size: -
DNA: TGTGCCAGCAGCTGGGGACTTGGGCCCCTCCACTTT
CDR3: CASSWGLGPLHF

D: -
J: TRBJ1-4
V: TRBV4-1
size: few
DNA: TGCGCCAGCAGCCGGGTCGTGGGGGAAAAACTGTTTTTT
CDR3: CASSRVVGEKLFF

D: -
J: TRBJ2-7
V: TRBV5-6
size: -
DNA: TGTGCCAGCAGGGGATGGGGCGACGAGCAGTACTTC
CDR3: CASRGWGDEQYF

D: -
J: TRBJ2-2
V: TRBV3-1/TRBV3-2
size: once
DNA: TGTGCCAGCAGCCAAGGAGAGGGCAGGGATTTCACCGGGGAGCTGTTTTTT
CDR3: CASSQGEGRDFTGELFF

D: TRBD1
J: TRBJ2-7
V: TRBV28
size: -
DNA: TGTGCCAGCAGTTTAAACAGGGGGCTGTCCTACGAGCAGTACTTC
CDR3: CASSLNRGLSYEQYF

D: -
J: TRBJ2-2
V: TRBV24-1
size: -
DNA: TGTGCCACCAGTGATTCACTAGGATGGAACACCGGGGAGCTGTTTTTT
CDR3: CATSDSLGWNTGELFF

D: -
J: TRBJ2-2
V: TRBV21-1
size: -
DNA: TGTGCCAGCAGCACCCGGGACAGGGTTTTCCATAGCGGGAGAAACACCGGGGAGCTGTTTTTT
CDR3: CASSTRDRVFHSGRNTGELFF

D: -
J: TRBJ1-4
V: TRBV12-5
size: -
DNA: TGTGCTAGTGGAGGGGCTTTGGGGCATGAAAAACTGTTTTTT
CDR3: CASGGALGHEKLFF

D: -
J: TRBJ2-5
V: TRBV29-1
size: -
DNA: TGCAGCGTTGGCACTAGACTGAGAGAGACCCAGTACTTC
CDR3: CSVGTRLRETQYF

D: -
J: TRBJ1-3
V: TRBV9
size: -
DNA: TGTGCCAGCAGCGTAGAGGCCCGGGCTACTGGAAACACCATATATTTT
CDR3: CASSVEARATGNTIYF

D: -
J: TRBJ1-1
V: TRBV19
size: -
DNA: TGTGCCAGTAGTATTCACGTCTCGGCGGGGGATTTTAGTGAAGCTTTCTTT
CDR3: CASSIHVSAGDFSEAFF

D: -
J: TRBJ1-1
V: TRBV24-1
size: few
DNA: TGTGCCACCAGTGACGCTGGACAATGGGCTGAAGCTTTCTTT
CDR3: CATSDAGQWAEAFF

D: -
J: TRBJ1-2
V: TRBV5-1
size: -
DNA: TGCGCCAGCAGCGGCGGGATCCCCTATGGCTACACCTTC
CDR3: CASSGGIPYGYTF